The source of this TCR beta chain is a study of shared clonotypes between healthy human individuals. Whole-study context: There were three CD4 naive, three CD4 memory, two CD8 naive and one CD8 memory plates per donor.

Donors included only healthy HIV-negative adults lacking recent acute infections or vaccinations. Germline V CDR1 and CDR2: SGHAT, FQNNGV. The CDR3 sequence is 15 residues long. The ends lost 5 bases at V and 9 bases at J; junction bases unmatched: 7. Sequenced by immunoSEQ multiplex PCR; TCRdb stores in-frame clones only, minus some. The table lists about 1 million clones, around 78% of them singletons, with about 0.52% in the top ten. The V gene is TRBV11-2, the J gene TRBJ2-1; 13 bases are a match to TRBD2. The origin of this receptor is a man between 18 and 35 years old in good health. Some clones in this sample may be carry-over from other donors' samples. The sample taken for sequencing was memory CD4+ T cells from PBMCs. The subset is: CD45RA-negative fraction. CDR3 DNA: TGTGCCAGCAGCCGGACTAGCGGGAGTATGGGTGAGCAGTTCTTC. This encodes CASSRTSGSMGEQFF.